This T cell receptor beta chain was retrieved from a study of vaccination effects on CD4 cells after COVID-19. Study information: Participants received two doses of either the BNT162b2 or mRNA-1273 vaccine. General study points: In the late period after vaccination, infection- and vaccine-induced clones contracted markedly. The study, lacking early post-infection timepoints, had few convalescent patients.

Regarding this clone: Its antigen is as yet unknown.

Within the ViraFEST assay, antigen-specific CD4+ T cells underwent expansion with viral peptide pools prior to sequencing. Following 10 days of culture, CD4+ T cells were isolated. According to the study, vaccine recipients showed no prior SARS-CoV-2 infection and negative nucleocapsid antibodies. Assay used: immunoSEQ multiplex PCR; TCRdb lists only in-frame clones, some missing. The sample includes approximately 70,000 clones, about four fifths of them seen just once. CDR3 size: 15 residues. Trimming removed 4 bases from V and 0 bases from J, with 13 bases in between. Germline V gene data show CDR1 as GTSNPN and CDR2 as SVGIG (reference sequence).

The clonotype originates from a human donor who received a COVID-19 vaccine. The chain employs TRBV30 and TRBJ1-3; no clear D. The specimen comprised CD4+ T cells from PBMCs cultured with HCoV-NL63 spike peptides, sampled before COVID-19 vaccination. The DNA for the CDR3 is TGTGCCTGGACTAAACAGAAGAGCTCTGGAAACACCATATATTTT. Amino acids: CAWTKQKSSGNTIYF.